This is a list of T cell receptor beta chains from one sample in a study of T cell changes during pregnancy in multiple sclerosis. Sequenced by immunoSEQ multiplex PCR; TCRdb stores in-frame clones only, minus some. Among about 55,000 clones listed, 85% to 90% were seen once. The input for sequencing was CD4+ T cells from peripheral blood mononuclear cells, taken in the first trimester of pregnancy. The source of these receptors is a female donor with multiple sclerosis, enrolled in a pregnancy study. The CDR3 runs from the conserved cysteine through the conserved F or W. The D gene is left open where the match is weak. Some rows mark clone size as missing; the rest say once, few, many or name a class of expanded clone.

j_call clone_size v_call d_call cdr3_length cdr3_nt cdr3_aa
TRBJ2-3 NA TRBV4-2 NA 14 TGTGCCAGCAGCGCCCGCCACTCGGCAGATACGCAGTATTTT CASSARHSADTQYF
TRBJ2-2 once TRBV27 TRBD2 20 TGTGCCAGCAGAACAACAAGGACTAGCGGGGCCCGAATCTTTCCCGGGGAGCTGTTTTTT CASRTTRTSGARIFPGELFF
TRBJ1-6 NA TRBV27 NA 18 TGTGCCAGCAGTCGCCGACAGGTCGCGGACTCCTATAATTCACCCCTCCACTTT CASSRRQVADSYNSPLHF
TRBJ2-3 NA TRBV19 TRBD2 17 TGTGCCAGTAGTCCGATGGGACTAGCGGGAGGGCCAGATACGCAGTATTTT CASSPMGLAGGPDTQYF
TRBJ2-3 NA TRBV27 TRBD2 14 TGTGCCAGCAGAAAGCGGGAGTTCGCAGATACGCAGTATTTT CASRKREFADTQYF
TRBJ2-1 NA TRBV5-1 NA 13 TGCGCCAGCAGCCCCACAAGGGGCAATGAGCAGTTCTTC CASSPTRGNEQFF
TRBJ2-1 NA TRBV29-1 NA 11 TGCAGCGCTAGCAGTTACAATGAGCAGTTCTTC CSASSYNEQFF
TRBJ2-1 once TRBV2 TRBD2 15 TGTGCCAGGGTAAGCGGGATGGGGTCCTACAATGAGCAGTTCTTC CARVSGMGSYNEQFF
TRBJ2-7 NA TRBV19 TRBD2 14 TGTGCCAGTAAAGCGGGACCCCTCGCCCGGGAGCAGTACTTC CASKAGPLAREQYF
TRBJ2-7 NA TRBV29-1 TRBD1 15 TGCAGCGTTGATTTCGGGACAGGGGCCGACTACGAGCAGTACTTC CSVDFGTGADYEQYF